The source of this T cell receptor (beta chain) is a study of human T cells and chemical hapten exposure. From the RACE reads, TCRdb called clonotypes with MiXCR, one entry per CDR3 protein. The table lists a few hundred thousand distinct CDR3 sequences, about 6% of them singletons. Trimming cost V 1 base and J 7 bases, with 5 bases left between them. Per germline, CDR1 PRHDT and CDR2 FYEKMQ (reference sequence). The CDR3 loop spans 12 amino acids. Time point reported: patch test 2, 6 weeks after DPC sensitization. The treatment: therapeutic diphenylcyclopropenone sensitization with weekly scalp DPC. Whole blood that had not been fractionated was the source of extracted total RNA. General study points: The number of TCRs over 1 in 1000 frequency stayed unchanged after DPC. It should be noted that donors had alopecia, so their immune response may differ from healthy people's.

At least ten counts were recorded for this clonotype. Its specificity is not known. The sequencing used whole blood, collected in connection with sensitization to the hapten diphenylcyclopropenone (DPC). The chain combines TRBV13 with TRBJ1-5; D remains ambiguous. This TCR came from a woman in her late teens or twenties with alopecia areata. Some clones in this sample may be carry-over from other donors' samples. The CDR3 bases are TGTGCCAGCAGCTTAGCAAAGCAGCCCCAGCATTTT. This gives the protein CASSLAKQPQHF.